Listed below are T cell receptor beta chains from one sample, sequenced in a study of tumor-infiltrating lymphocytes in oesophageal squamous cell carcinoma. TCRdb ran MiXCR on the PCR reads and lists one entry per CDR3 protein. Of nearly 20,000 distinct CDR3 sequences listed, roughly 40% are singletons. The sequenced material came from esophageal tumor tissue. The receptors were gathered from a male donor with esophageal squamous cell carcinoma. The CDR3 runs from the conserved cysteine through the conserved F or W. D genes are given only for firm matches. Rows give clone size only sometimes, using once, few, many, or a class for an expanded clone.

>TRBJ2-1|TRBD2|TRBV12-3/TRBV12-4|.
TGTGCCAGCAGTCTAGGGACTAGCGGGAGGTATGAGCAGTTCTTC
CASSLGTSGRYEQFF
>TRBJ2-7|.|TRBV29-1|.
TGCAGCGTTGGACTAAACTACGAGCAGTACTTC
CSVGLNYEQYF
>TRBJ2-3|.|TRBV7-8|few
TGTGCCAGCAGCTTGGGGGAAGGGATCGGGTTTACGCAGTATTTT
CASSLGEGIGFTQYF
>TRBJ2-5|TRBD1|TRBV12-3/TRBV12-4|.
TGTGCCAGCAGTTGCCGGGACAGGGGTTTAGAGACCCAGTACTTC
CASSCRDRGLETQYF
>TRBJ2-2|TRBD2|TRBV11-2|.
TGTGCCAGCACCACCCCCGGGGGCGGCCTAGCGGGAGGAAACACCGGGGAGCTGTTTTTT
CASTTPGGGLAGGNTGELFF
>TRBJ1-5|TRBD1|TRBV7-8|.
TGTGCCAGCAGCTTAGGACAGGGTGAGCAGCCCCAGCATTTT
CASSLGQGEQPQHF
>TRBJ2-1|TRBD2|TRBV7-8|.
TGTGCCAGCAGCCTATACCTAGTAATAGCGGGAGATACCAATGAGCAGTTCTTC
CASSLYLVIAGDTNEQFF
>TRBJ2-3|TRBD2|TRBV7-8|.
TGTGCCAGCAGCCTCCTAGCCCGGGTCGGGAGGGTTGCAGATACGCAGTATTTT
CASSLLARVGRVADTQYF
>TRBJ2-5|.|TRBV7-9|many
TGTGCCAGCAGCCCTATCCGGGACGGGGCGGAGGAGACCCAGTACTTC
CASSPIRDGAEETQYF
>TRBJ1-2|.|TRBV4-2|.
TGTGCCAGCAGCCCACCCCCGGGCACGGACTATGGCTACACCTTC
CASSPPPGTDYGYTF
>TRBJ1-2|TRBD1|TRBV28|.
TGTGCCACCAGAGGACCACTCGGACAGGGCTGGGGCTACACCTTC
CATRGPLGQGWGYTF
>TRBJ1-4|.|TRBV7-2|.
TGTGCCAGCAGCTTAGAAGGTAGATGGGAAAAACTGTTTTTT
CASSLEGRWEKLFF
>TRBJ2-1|.|TRBV28|few
TGTGCCAGCAGTCCCCAACTCAATGAGCAGTTCTTC
CASSPQLNEQFF
>TRBJ1-1|.|TRBV7-2|.
TGTGCCAGCAGCCCCCGAGCGGGACTGAGGAACACTGAAGCTTTCTTT
CASSPRAGLRNTEAFF
>TRBJ2-7|.|TRBV7-2|.
TGTGCCAGCAGTTTTGACGGGAGACGCGAGCAGTACTTC
CASSFDGRREQYF
>TRBJ2-1|.|TRBV7-9|few
TGTGCCAGCAGCTTTGGGGGGAGACGGGAGAATGAGCAGTTCTTC
CASSFGGRRENEQFF
>TRBJ2-1|.|TRBV12-3/TRBV12-4|many
TGTGCCAGCTGCACTTCGGGGACCTCCCACAATGAGCAGTTCTTC
CASCTSGTSHNEQFF
>TRBJ2-7|.|TRBV6-1|.
TGTGCCAGCAGTGAACCGAACACGGCCTACGAGCAGTACTTC
CASSEPNTAYEQYF
>TRBJ2-7|TRBD2|TRBV11-2|.
TGTGCCAGCAGCAACGCGTTAGCGGGAGCCCACGAGCAGTACTTC
CASSNALAGAHEQYF
>TRBJ1-5|.|TRBV12-3/TRBV12-4|.
TGTGCCAGCAAAGGAGCGGACCTTGCTGCCCAGCATTTT
CASKGADLAAQHF
>TRBJ2-3|.|TRBV24-1|many
TGTGCCACCAGCCCGGGAACCGCCTTAGATACGCAGTATTTT
CATSPGTALDTQYF
>TRBJ2-5|.|TRBV4-1|few
TGCGCCAGCAGCCAAGAGCCAGGGACCGAGACCCAGTACTTC
CASSQEPGTETQYF
>TRBJ1-5|.|TRBV6-1|many
TGTGCCAGCAGTCCTAGGCCCGGCGGGGCGAGCAATCAGCCCCAGCATTTT
CASSPRPGGASNQPQHF
>TRBJ2-7|.|TRBV27|many
TGTGCCAGCAGCCAGCCTACCTACGAGCAGTACTTC
CASSQPTYEQYF
>TRBJ2-3|.|TRBV19|many
TGTGCCAGTAGGCGTACAGATACGCAGTATTTT
CASRRTDTQYF
>TRBJ2-1|.|TRBV4-2|many
TGTGCCAGCAGCCAAGCCTATCGCTCCTCAGGCTATGAGCAGTTCTTC
CASSQAYRSSGYEQFF
>TRBJ2-3|TRBD2|TRBV19|.
TGTGCCAGTAGTACCCCCCTAGGCGGGAGGTCAAAAGGTTTACTCACAGATACGCAGTATTTT
CASSTPLGGRSKGLLTDTQYF
>TRBJ2-3|.|TRBV5-1|.
TGCGCCAGCAGCTTGGGTAGTTTTAGCGGCACAGATACGCAGTATTTT
CASSLGSFSGTDTQYF
>TRBJ2-3|.|TRBV7-3|many
TGTGCCAGCAGCTTAGATTACACAGATACGCAGTATTTT
CASSLDYTDTQYF
>TRBJ2-3|.|TRBV10-3|.
TGTGCCATCAGGCCCATAGGCGGTAGCACAGATACGCAGTATTTT
CAIRPIGGSTDTQYF
>TRBJ1-2|TRBD1|TRBV7-9|few
TGTGCCAGTGGACAGGGGAACTATGGCTACACCTTC
CASGQGNYGYTF
>TRBJ1-2|TRBD1|TRBV2|.
TGTGCCAGCGCCGGACAGGGGGTTGGCGGCTACACCTTC
CASAGQGVGGYTF
>TRBJ1-2|.|TRBV3-1|.
TGTGCCAGCAGCAAAGTCAGGGAGGTGGGCTACACCTTC
CASSKVREVGYTF
>TRBJ2-3|.|TRBV7-8|.
TGTGCCAGCAGCTTCATCGGAGATACGCAGTATTTT
CASSFIGDTQYF
>TRBJ2-4|TRBD2|TRBV6-6|.
TGTGCCAGCTCCTCGACTAGCGGGAGTCCAGATACGCAGTACTTC
CASSSTSGSPDTQYF
>TRBJ2-5|TRBD1|TRBV11-2|.
TGTGCCAGCAGCGTAGGACTTCGGGGACAGGGAGAGACCCAGTACTTC
CASSVGLRGQGETQYF
>TRBJ2-2|.|TRBV6-1|many
TGTGCCAGCAGTTATGCTCCGGTTGGGGTAGGCGGGGAGCTGTTTTTT
CASSYAPVGVGGELFF
>TRBJ2-7|TRBD1|TRBV12-3/TRBV12-4|.
TGTGCCAGCAGTTACGGGGACAGGGGGATCGAGCAGTACTTC
CASSYGDRGIEQYF
>TRBJ2-1|.|TRBV9|.
TGTGCCAGCAGTAGAGGGTATACCTCCTACAATGAGCAGTTCTTC
CASSRGYTSYNEQFF
>TRBJ2-6|.|TRBV3-1|.
TGTGCCAGCAGCCGAAACTCTGGGGCCAACGTCCTGACTTTC
CASSRNSGANVLTF
>TRBJ1-2|.|TRBV7-2|few
TGTGCCAGCAGCTTAGCGGCAGGGAGCTATGGCTACACCTTC
CASSLAAGSYGYTF
>TRBJ1-5|.|TRBV2|many
TGTGCCAGCAGTGGGCAGCGGTCAATCTATAGCAATCAGCCCCAGCATTTT
CASSGQRSIYSNQPQHF
>TRBJ2-1|TRBD1|TRBV27|many
TGTGCCAGCAGTCTGGGGGACAGGCCGGGAATCAACAATGAGCAGTTCTTC
CASSLGDRPGINNEQFF
>TRBJ2-1|TRBD2|TRBV7-2|.
TGTGCCAGCAGCCACCGGACTAGCGGGTCGGGTGAGCAGTTCTTC
CASSHRTSGSGEQFF
>TRBJ1-2|TRBD1|TRBV19|many
TGTGCCAGTAGTATCTCGGTACAGGGGGGCTATGGCTACACCTTC
CASSISVQGGYGYTF
>TRBJ2-5|.|TRBV6-1|many
TGTGCCAGCAGTCTACAGGAGACCCAGTACTTC
CASSLQETQYF
>TRBJ2-7|.|TRBV4-3|.
TGCGCCAGCAGCCAGGTTCGTTGGGGAGGCGAGCAGTACTTC
CASSQVRWGGEQYF
>TRBJ2-5|.|TRBV7-9|many
TGTGCCAGCAGCGTTATCAGCAATGAGCAGTACTTC
CASSVISNEQYF
>TRBJ2-1|TRBD2|TRBV5-8|many
TGTGCCAGCAGCTCCCGGACTAGCAATGAGCAGTTCTTC
CASSSRTSNEQFF
>TRBJ2-7|.|TRBV14|many
TGTGCCAGCAGCCATTTGACTTACGAGCAGTACTTC
CASSHLTYEQYF
>TRBJ2-7|TRBD1|TRBV6-1|.
TGTGCCAGCACCGGGGCCAACAGGGGGCTAAGCGAGCAGTACTTC
CASTGANRGLSEQYF
>TRBJ2-1|.|TRBV7-9|.
TGTGCCAGCAGCTTAGGGGACCGCGCTAGCGCCTACAATGAGCAGTTCTTC
CASSLGDRASAYNEQFF
>TRBJ2-1|TRBD2|TRBV28|many
TGTGCCAGCAGTTTCCCCCGGGCTCTTTCAAGCGGGGGCTACAATGAGCAGTTCTTC
CASSFPRALSSGGYNEQFF